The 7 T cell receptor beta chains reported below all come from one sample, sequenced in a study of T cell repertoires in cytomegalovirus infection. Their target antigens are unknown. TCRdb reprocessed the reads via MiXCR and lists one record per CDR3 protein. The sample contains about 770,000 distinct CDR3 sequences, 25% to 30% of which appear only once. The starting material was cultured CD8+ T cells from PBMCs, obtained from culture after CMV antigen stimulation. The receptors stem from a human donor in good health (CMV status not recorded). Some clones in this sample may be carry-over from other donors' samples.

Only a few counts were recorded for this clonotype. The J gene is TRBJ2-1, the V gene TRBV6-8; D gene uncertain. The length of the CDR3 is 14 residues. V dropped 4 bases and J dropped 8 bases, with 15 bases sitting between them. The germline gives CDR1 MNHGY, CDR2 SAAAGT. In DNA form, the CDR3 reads TGTGCCAGCAGTTCTACAGATTACGACGATGAGCAGTTCTTC. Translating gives CASSSTDYDDEQFF.

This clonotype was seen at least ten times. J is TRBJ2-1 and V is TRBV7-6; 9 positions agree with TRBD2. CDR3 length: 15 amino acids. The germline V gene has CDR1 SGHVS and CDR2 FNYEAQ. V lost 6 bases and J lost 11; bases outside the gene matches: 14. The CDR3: CASSPSGGSGGKQFF. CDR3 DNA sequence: TGTGCCAGCAGTCCCAGCGGGGGGTCCGGCGGAAAGCAGTTCTTC.

The CDR3 here is CASSLGPDGVDDEQYF. The CDR3 DNA sequence: TGTGCCAGCAGTTTAGGCCCGGACGGAGTGGATGACGAGCAGTACTTC. The chain carries TRBV27 and TRBJ2-7, with no clear D. This CDR3 region has 16 residues. The ends were cut back, 2 bases at V and 5 bases at J, with 19 bases in the middle. Germline V gives CDR1 MNHEY, CDR2 SMNVEV (reference sequence).

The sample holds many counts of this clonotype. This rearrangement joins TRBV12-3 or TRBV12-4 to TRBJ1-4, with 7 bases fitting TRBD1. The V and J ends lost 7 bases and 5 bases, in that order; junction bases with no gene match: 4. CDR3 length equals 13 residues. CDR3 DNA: TGTGCCAGCACCTCAGGGGGAAATGAAAAACTGTTTTTT. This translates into CASTSGGNEKLFF.

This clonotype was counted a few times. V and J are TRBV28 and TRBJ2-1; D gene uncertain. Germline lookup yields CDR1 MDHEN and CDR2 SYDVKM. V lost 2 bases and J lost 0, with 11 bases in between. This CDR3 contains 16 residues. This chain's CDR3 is CASSLEALSSYNEQFF. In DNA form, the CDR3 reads TGTGCCAGCAGTTTAGAGGCCTTGAGCTCCTACAATGAGCAGTTCTTC.

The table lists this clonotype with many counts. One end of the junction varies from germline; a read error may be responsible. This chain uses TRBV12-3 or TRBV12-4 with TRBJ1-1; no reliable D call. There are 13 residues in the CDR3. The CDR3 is CASSLGMNTEAFF. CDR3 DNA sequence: TGTGCCAGCAGCTTAGGCATGAACACTGAAGCTTTCTTT.

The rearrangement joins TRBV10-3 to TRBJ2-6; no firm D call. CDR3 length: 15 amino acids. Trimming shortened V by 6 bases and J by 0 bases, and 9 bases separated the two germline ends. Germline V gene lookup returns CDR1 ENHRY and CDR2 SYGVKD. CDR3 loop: CAIRNRNSGANVLTF. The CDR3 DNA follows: TGTGCCATCAGGAACAGAAACTCTGGGGCCAACGTCCTGACTTTC.